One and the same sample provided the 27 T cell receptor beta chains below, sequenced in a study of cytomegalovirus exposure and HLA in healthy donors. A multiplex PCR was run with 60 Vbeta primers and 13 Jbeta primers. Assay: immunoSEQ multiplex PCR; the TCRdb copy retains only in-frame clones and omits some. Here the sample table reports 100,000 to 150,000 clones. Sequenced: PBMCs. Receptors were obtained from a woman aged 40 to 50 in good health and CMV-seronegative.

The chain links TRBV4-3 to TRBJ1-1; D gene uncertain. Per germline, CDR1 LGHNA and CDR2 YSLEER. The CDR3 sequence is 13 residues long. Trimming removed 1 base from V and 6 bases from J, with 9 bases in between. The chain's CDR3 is CASSQGGIAEAFF. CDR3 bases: TGCGCCAGCAGCCAAGGCGGGATTGCTGAAGCTTTCTTT.

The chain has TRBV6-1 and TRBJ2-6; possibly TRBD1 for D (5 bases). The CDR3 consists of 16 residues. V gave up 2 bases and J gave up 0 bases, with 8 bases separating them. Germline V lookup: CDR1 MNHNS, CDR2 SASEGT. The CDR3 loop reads CASSEQGSSGANVLTF. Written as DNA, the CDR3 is TGTGCCAGCAGTGAACAGGGTAGCTCTGGGGCCAACGTCCTGACTTTC.

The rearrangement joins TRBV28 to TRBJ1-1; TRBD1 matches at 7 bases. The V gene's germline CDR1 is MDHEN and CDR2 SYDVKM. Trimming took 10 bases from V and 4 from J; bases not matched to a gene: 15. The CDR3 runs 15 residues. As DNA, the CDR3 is TGTGCCACCTCAATAGGGGGCGCAAGGGGCACTGAAGCTTTCTTT. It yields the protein CATSIGGARGTEAFF.

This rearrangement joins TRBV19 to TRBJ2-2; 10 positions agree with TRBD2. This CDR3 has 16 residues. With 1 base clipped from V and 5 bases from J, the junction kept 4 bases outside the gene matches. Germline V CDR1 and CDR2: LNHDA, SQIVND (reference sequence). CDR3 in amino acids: CASSIGTSGVTGELFF. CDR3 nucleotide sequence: TGTGCCAGTAGTATAGGCACTAGCGGGGTTACCGGGGAGCTGTTTTTT.

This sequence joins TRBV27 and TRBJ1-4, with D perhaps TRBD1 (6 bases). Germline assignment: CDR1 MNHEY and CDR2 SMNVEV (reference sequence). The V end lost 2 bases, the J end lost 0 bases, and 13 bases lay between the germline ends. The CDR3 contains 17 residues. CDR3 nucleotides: TGTGCCAGCAGTTTAAGGACAGCAGTTGCAACTAATGAAAAACTGTTTTTT. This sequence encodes CASSLRTAVATNEKLFF.

CDR3 coding DNA: TGTGCCAGTAGTTTCGACAGGGCGACTAATGAAAAACTGTTTTTT. Translation gives CASSFDRATNEKLFF. This rearrangement joins TRBV19 to TRBJ1-4; 7 positions match TRBD1. Trimming at V came to 5 bases and at J to 2 bases, leaving 5 bases not matched to a gene. The CDR3 spans 15 residues. Germline V gene data show CDR1 as LNHDA and CDR2 as SQIVND (reference sequence). Variable domain in full (rest from reference TRBV19 and TRBJ1-4): DGGITQSPKYLFRKEGQNVTLSCEQNLNHDAMYWYRQDPGQGLRLIYYSQIVNDFQKGDIAEGYSVSREKKESFPLTVTSAQKNPTAFYLCASSFDRATNEKLFFGSGTQLSVL.

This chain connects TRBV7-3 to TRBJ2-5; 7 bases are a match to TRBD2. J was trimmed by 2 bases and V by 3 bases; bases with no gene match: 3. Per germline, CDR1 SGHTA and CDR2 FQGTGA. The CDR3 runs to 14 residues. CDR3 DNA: TGTGCCAGCAGCTTGACTAGCCCACAAGAGACCCAGTACTTC. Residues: CASSLTSPQETQYF.

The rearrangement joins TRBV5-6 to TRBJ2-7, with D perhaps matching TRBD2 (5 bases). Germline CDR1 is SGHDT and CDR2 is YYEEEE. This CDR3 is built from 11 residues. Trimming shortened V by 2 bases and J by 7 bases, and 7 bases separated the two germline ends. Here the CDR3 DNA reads TGTGCCAGCAGCTTACGGGGAGAGCAGTACTTC. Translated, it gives CASSLRGEQYF.

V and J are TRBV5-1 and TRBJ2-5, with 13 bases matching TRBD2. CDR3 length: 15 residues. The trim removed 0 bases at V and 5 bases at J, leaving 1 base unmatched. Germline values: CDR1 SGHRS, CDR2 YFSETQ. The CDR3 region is CASSLELAGGETQYF. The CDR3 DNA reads TGCGCCAGCAGCTTGGAACTAGCGGGGGGGGAGACCCAGTACTTC. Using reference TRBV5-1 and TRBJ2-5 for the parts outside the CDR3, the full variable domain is KAGVTQTPRYLIKTRGQQVTLSCSPISGHRSVSWYQQTPGQGLQFLFEYFSETQRNKGNFPGRFSGRQFSNSRSEMNVSTLELGDSALYLCASSLELAGGETQYFGPGTRLLVL.

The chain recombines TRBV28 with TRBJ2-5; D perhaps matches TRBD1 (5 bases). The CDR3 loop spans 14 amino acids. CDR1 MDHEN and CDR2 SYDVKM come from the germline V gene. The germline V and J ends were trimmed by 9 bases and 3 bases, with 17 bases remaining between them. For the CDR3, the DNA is TGTGCCAGTACACGACAGCGCCGTAAAGAGACCCAGTACTTC. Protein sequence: CASTRQRRKETQYF.

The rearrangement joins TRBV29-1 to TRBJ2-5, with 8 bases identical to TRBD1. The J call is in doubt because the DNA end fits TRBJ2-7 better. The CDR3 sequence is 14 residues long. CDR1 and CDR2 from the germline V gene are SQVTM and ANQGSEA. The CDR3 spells CSVEAGTGTYEQYF. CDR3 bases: TGCAGCGTTGAAGCCGGGACAGGTACCTACGAGCAGTACTTC.

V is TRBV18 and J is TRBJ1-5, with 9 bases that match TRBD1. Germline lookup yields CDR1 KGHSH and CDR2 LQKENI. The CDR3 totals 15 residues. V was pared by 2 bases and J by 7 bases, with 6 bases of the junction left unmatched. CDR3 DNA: TGTGCCAGCTCACCAGGGACAGGGATTGCGCAGCCCCAGCATTTT. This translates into CASSPGTGIAQPQHF.

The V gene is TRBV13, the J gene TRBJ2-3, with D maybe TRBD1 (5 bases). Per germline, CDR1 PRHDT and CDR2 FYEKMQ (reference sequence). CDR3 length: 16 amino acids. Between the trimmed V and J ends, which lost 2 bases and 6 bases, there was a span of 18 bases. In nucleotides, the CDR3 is TGTGCCAGCAGCTTAAAAGGGGCCGCGAGCGTGGATACGCAGTATTTT. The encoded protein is CASSLKGAASVDTQYF.

CDR3 amino acids: CASEGQSTDTQYF. The CDR3 DNA sequence: TGTGCCAGTGAGGGACAGAGCACAGATACGCAGTATTTT. The chain carries TRBV19 and TRBJ2-3, with 7 bases lining up with TRBD1. V lost 8 bases and J lost 0; bases outside the gene matches: 2. This CDR3 spans 13 amino acids. Germline CDR1 and CDR2: LNHDA and SQIVND (reference sequence).

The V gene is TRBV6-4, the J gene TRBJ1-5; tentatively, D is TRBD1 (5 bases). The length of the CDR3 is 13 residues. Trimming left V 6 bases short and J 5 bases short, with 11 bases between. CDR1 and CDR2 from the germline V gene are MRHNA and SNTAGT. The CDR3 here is CASSAQEDQPQHF. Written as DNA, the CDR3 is TGTGCCAGCAGCGCACAGGAAGATCAGCCCCAGCATTTT.

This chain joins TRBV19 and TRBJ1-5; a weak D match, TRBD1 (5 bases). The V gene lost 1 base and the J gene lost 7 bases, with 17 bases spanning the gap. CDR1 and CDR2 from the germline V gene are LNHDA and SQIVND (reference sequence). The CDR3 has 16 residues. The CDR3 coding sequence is TGTGCCAGTAGTATAGGCCTAAAAGGGGAAGAACAGCCCCAGCATTTT. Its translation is CASSIGLKGEEQPQHF.

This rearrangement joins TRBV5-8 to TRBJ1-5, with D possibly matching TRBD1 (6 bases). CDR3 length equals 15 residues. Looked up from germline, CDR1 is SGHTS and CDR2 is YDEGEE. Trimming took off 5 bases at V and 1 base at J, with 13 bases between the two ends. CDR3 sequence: CASRQQGGSNQPQHF. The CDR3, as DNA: TGTGCCAGCAGGCAACAGGGTGGGAGCAATCAGCCCCAGCATTTT.

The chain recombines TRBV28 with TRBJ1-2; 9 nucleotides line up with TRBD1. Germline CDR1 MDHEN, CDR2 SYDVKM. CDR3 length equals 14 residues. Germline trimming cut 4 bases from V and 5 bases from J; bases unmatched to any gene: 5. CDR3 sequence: CASSYTQGAYGYTF. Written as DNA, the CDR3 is TGTGCCAGCAGTTATACACAGGGGGCGTATGGCTACACCTTC.

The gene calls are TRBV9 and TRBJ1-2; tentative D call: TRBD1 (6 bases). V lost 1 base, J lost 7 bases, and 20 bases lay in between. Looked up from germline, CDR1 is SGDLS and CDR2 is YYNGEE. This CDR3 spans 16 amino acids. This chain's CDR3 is CASSVPSGHLSFGYTF. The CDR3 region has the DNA TGTGCCAGCAGCGTACCCTCGGGACACCTATCGTTTGGCTACACCTTC.

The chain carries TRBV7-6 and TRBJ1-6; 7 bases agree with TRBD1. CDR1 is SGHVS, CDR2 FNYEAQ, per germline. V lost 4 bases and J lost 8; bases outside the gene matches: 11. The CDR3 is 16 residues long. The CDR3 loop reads CASSSKGGREYSPLHF. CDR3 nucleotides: TGTGCCAGCAGCTCAAAAGGGGGCAGGGAATATTCACCCCTCCACTTT.

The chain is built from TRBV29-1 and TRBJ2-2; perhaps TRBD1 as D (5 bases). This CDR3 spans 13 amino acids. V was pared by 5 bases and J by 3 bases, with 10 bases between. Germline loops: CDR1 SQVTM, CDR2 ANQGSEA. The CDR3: CSVNRWDTGELFF. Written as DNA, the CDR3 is TGCAGCGTTAACAGGTGGGACACCGGGGAGCTGTTTTTT.

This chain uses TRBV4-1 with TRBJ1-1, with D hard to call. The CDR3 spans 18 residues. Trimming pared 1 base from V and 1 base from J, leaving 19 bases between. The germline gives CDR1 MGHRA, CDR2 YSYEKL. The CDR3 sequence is CASSQGRIVVSSNTEAFF. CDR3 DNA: TGCGCCAGCAGCCAAGGTCGTATAGTAGTATCGTCGAACACTGAAGCTTTCTTT.

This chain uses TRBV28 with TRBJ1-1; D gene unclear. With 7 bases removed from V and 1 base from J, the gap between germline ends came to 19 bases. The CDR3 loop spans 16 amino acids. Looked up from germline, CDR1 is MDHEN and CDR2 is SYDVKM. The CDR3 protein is CASISLSSPSNTEAFF. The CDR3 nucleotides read TGTGCCAGCATAAGCCTGTCATCTCCTTCGAACACTGAAGCTTTCTTT.

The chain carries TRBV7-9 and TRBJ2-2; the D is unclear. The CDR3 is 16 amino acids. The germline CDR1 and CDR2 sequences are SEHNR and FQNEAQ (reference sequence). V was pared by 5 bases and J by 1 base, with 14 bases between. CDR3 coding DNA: TGTGCCAGCAGCCGAGCCGGGTCGGAGAACACCGGGGAGCTGTTTTTT. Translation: CASSRAGSENTGELFF.

Here the CDR3 DNA reads TGTGCCAGCAGTCCCAGAGGAGGGACTAGCTCCTATAATTCACCCCTCCACTTT. It codes for CASSPRGGTSSYNSPLHF. This chain connects TRBV27 to TRBJ1-6; possibly TRBD1 for D (5 bases). V lost 5 bases, J lost 0 bases, and 17 bases lay in between. This CDR3 has 18 amino acids. From germline, CDR1 is MNHEY and CDR2 SMNVEV (reference sequence).

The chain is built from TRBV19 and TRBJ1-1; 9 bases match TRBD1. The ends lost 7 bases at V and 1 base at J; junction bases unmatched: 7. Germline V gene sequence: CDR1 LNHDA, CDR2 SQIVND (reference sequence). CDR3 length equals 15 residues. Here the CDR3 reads CASKIPGQGNTEAFF. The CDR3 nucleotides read TGTGCCAGTAAAATTCCGGGACAGGGGAACACTGAAGCTTTCTTT.

The CDR3 DNA reads TGTGCCAGCAGTGTACAGGGGGTCAACACCGGGGAGCTGTTTTTT. Its protein product is CASSVQGVNTGELFF. V is TRBV2 and J is TRBJ2-2; 8 bases fit TRBD1. CDR3 size: 15 residues. CDR1 and CDR2 from the germline V gene are SNHLY and FYNNEI. Trimming cost V 4 bases and J 2 bases; bases outside gene matches: 3.